Sequencing of this T cell receptor (beta chain) was carried out in a study of blood T cells in healthy people across ages. Study-wide background: Through template switching, about one barcoded beta molecule was captured per two T cells, as measured in model experiments.

Using a J-beta primer mix together with a sample-barcoded 5' primer, a second PCR was run for roughly 6 to 11 cycles. Each cDNA molecule, via a template-switch adaptor with 12 random nucleotides, was tagged. TCRdb passed the 5' RACE reads through MiXCR, listing each CDR3 protein once. The sample lists 1,800,000 or so distinct CDR3 sequences; 30% to 40% were seen once. Specimen: blood. The source of this sequence is a human donor in good health.

The CDR3 bases are TGTGCCAGCAAAGACCGATCCTACAATGAGCAGTTCTTC. This sequence encodes CASKDRSYNEQFF. The V gene is TRBV6-2 or TRBV6-3, the J gene TRBJ2-1; no firm D call. The CDR3 covers 13 residues. Trimming cost V 7 bases and J 1 base, with 8 bases left between them. Germline CDR1 and CDR2: MNHEY and SVGEGT.